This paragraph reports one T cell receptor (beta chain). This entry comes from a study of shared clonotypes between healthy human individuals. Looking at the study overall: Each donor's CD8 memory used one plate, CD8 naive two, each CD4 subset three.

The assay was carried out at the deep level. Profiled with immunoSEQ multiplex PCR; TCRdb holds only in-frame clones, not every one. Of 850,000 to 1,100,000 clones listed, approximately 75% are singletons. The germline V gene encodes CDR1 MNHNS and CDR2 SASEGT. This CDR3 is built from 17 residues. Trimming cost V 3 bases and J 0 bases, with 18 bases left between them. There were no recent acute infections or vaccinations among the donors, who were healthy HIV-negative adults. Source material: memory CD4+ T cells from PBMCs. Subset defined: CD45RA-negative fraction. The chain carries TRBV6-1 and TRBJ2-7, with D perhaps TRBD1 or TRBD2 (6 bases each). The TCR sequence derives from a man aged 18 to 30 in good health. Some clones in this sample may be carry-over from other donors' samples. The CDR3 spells CASSEGGATGPSYEQYF. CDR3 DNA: TGTGCCAGCAGTGAGGGGGGCGCTACGGGGCCCTCCTACGAGCAGTACTTC.